A selection of T cell receptor beta chains follows, all from one sample in a study of post-analysis software for immune sequencing data. Using its own MiXCR run on the PCR reads, TCRdb lists one record per CDR3 protein. The table has roughly 650,000 distinct CDR3 sequences, approximately 59% seen once. The sample comprised blood. Source of these receptors: a girl aged 2 to 9 with multiple sclerosis. The CDR3 runs from the conserved cysteine through the conserved F or W. Fields, in order: V gene, CDR3 length, J gene, D gene, clone size, CDR3 DNA, CDR3 protein. D genes are given only for firm matches. Clone size appears in some rows only: once, few, many, or a class for an expanded clone.

TRBV20-1	14	TRBJ2-3	.	.	TGCAGTGCTAGGCCCGGGGGTAGCACAGATACGCAGTATTTT	CSARPGGSTDTQYF
TRBV15	15	TRBJ1-5	.	.	TGTGCCACCAGCAGAGATCGAGTGGGCAATCAGCCCCAGCATTTT	CATSRDRVGNQPQHF
TRBV3-1	16	TRBJ2-3	TRBD2	once	TGTGCCAGCAGCTTAACTAGCGGGAGAAGCACAGATACGCAGTATTTT	CASSLTSGRSTDTQYF
TRBV6-1	12	TRBJ2-3	.	few	TGTGCCAGCAGTGAAGTGGGGGATACGCAGTATTTT	CASSEVGDTQYF
TRBV7-2	12	TRBJ1-2	.	.	TGTGCCAGCAGCTTTGACTCATATGGCTACACCTTC	CASSFDSYGYTF
TRBV6-2/TRBV6-3	12	TRBJ1-2	.	.	TGTGCCAGCAGTTATGGGGGTCGAGGCTACACCTTC	CASSYGGRGYTF
TRBV11-2	16	TRBJ2-5	.	.	TGTGCCAGCAGCTCTTCTGAGACACCGGACCAAGAGACCCAGTACTTC	CASSSSETPDQETQYF
TRBV6-2/TRBV6-3	15	TRBJ1-5	TRBD1	.	TGTGCCAGCACCCGACAGGGCCAGGGGAATCAGCCCCAGCATTTT	CASTRQGQGNQPQHF
TRBV25-1	16	TRBJ1-2	TRBD1	.	TGTGCCAGCAGTGATTACAGACTAACAGGGGACTATGGCTACACCTTC	CASSDYRLTGDYGYTF
TRBV6-6	12	TRBJ2-7	.	.	TGTGCCACTAGACAGGTCACCTACGAGCAGTACTTC	CATRQVTYEQYF
TRBV6-2/TRBV6-3	14	TRBJ2-7	TRBD2	.	TGTGCCAGCGGCTTAGCGGGGGCTACCTACGAGCAGTACTTC	CASGLAGATYEQYF
TRBV13	15	TRBJ2-1	TRBD1	once	TGTGCCAGCAGCTTTCAAGGACAGGGTTTCGGTGAGCAGTTCTTC	CASSFQGQGFGEQFF